A single sample gave rise to the 20 T cell receptor beta chains below, sequenced in a study of shared clonotypes between healthy human individuals. Only in-frame clones appear in the TCRdb table, and some are missing; sequencing was by immunoSEQ multiplex PCR. The sample consists of under 2,500,000 clones, around 95% of them appearing once. The sequenced sample consisted of naive CD4+ T cells sorted from blood. Indicated subset: CD45RA+ positively selected. These receptors were collected from a man in his late teens or twenties in good health.

CDR3 sequence reads: CASRRTGNTGELFF. The CDR3 coding sequence is TGTGCCAGCAGGAGGACAGGCAACACCGGGGAGCTGTTTTTT. The chain carries TRBV5-4 and TRBJ2-2, with TRBD1 matching 7 bases. With V trimmed by 5 bases and J by 2 bases, 3 bases remained unmatched. This CDR3 region has 14 residues. CDR1 and CDR2 (germline): SGHNT, YYREEE (reference sequence). Based on the CDR3 plus reference TRBV5-4 and TRBJ2-2, the full variable domain is ETGVTQSPTHLIKTRGQQVTLRCSSQSGHNTVSWYQQALGQGPQFIFQYYREEENGRGNFPPRFSGLQFPNYSSELNVNALELDDSALYLCASRRTGNTGELFFGEGSRLTVL.

V and J are TRBV10-3 and TRBJ2-3, with TRBD1 matching over 7 bases. This CDR3 has 15 amino acids. Per the germline V gene, CDR1 is ENHRY and CDR2 is SYGVKD. V lost 5 bases and J lost 0; bases outside the gene matches: 5. The CDR3 nucleotides read TGTGCCATCAGTCGGGACAGTGGGAGCACAGATACGCAGTATTTT. It encodes CAISRDSGSTDTQYF.

About this clone itself: The identical CDR3 is also encoded by other nucleotide sequences in the sample. The chain joins TRBV30 to TRBJ2-2; no definite D call. This CDR3 spans 13 amino acids. Germline V gives CDR1 GTSNPN, CDR2 SVGIG (reference sequence). V lost 0 bases and J lost 2, with 4 bases in between. The chain's CDR3 is CAWSVPNTGELFF. The CDR3 DNA is TGTGCCTGGAGTGTTCCTAACACCGGGGAGCTGTTTTTT.

This chain connects TRBV7-9 to TRBJ1-1; D is uncertain. The CDR3 is 13 amino acids. Trimming took off 5 bases at V and 11 bases at J, with 18 bases between the two ends. Germline CDR1 reads SEHNR; CDR2 reads FQNEAQ (reference sequence). In nucleotides, the CDR3 is TGTGCCAGCAGCCTCGACGGTGGCTTGGGCGCTTTCTTT. Translating it yields CASSLDGGLGAFF. The variable domain in full, completed from reference TRBV7-9 and TRBJ1-1, reads DTGVSQNPRHKITKRGQNVTFRCDPISEHNRLYWYRQTLGQGPEFLTYFQNEAQLEKSRLLSDRFSAERPKGSFSTLEIQRTEQGDSAMYLCASSLDGGLGAFFGQGTRLTVV.

This chain uses TRBV7-9 with TRBJ2-2, with 9 bases matching TRBD1. The trim removed 5 bases at V and 5 bases at J, leaving 6 bases unmatched. Germline V CDR1 and CDR2: SEHNR, FQNEAQ (reference sequence). There are 15 residues in the CDR3. The CDR3, as DNA: TGTGCCAGCAGCGCGGGGACAGGGAGTACCGGGGAGCTGTTTTTT. Its translation: CASSAGTGSTGELFF. The whole variable domain, remainder taken from reference TRBV7-9 and TRBJ2-2, is DTGVSQNPRHKITKRGQNVTFRCDPISEHNRLYWYRQTLGQGPEFLTYFQNEAQLEKSRLLSDRFSAERPKGSFSTLEIQRTEQGDSAMYLCASSAGTGSTGELFFGEGSRLTVL.

V and J are TRBV30 and TRBJ2-5; 8 bases are a match to TRBD2. The CDR3 runs to 14 residues. The V segment lost 0 bases and the J segment 5 bases; nucleotides outside the gene matches: 5. Germline V gives CDR1 GTSNPN, CDR2 SVGIG (reference sequence). CDR3 nucleotides: TGTGCCTGGAGTGTACAGGGACTAGGCGAGACCCAGTACTTC. Its translation is CAWSVQGLGETQYF. Complete variable domain (other parts from reference TRBV30 and TRBJ2-5): SQTIHQWPATLVQPVGSPLSLECTVEGTSNPNLYWYRQAAGRGLQLLFYSVGIGQISSEVPQNLSASRPQDRQFILSSKKLLLSDSGFYLCAWSVQGLGETQYFGPGTRLLVL.

Points on this clone: Distinct nucleotide sequences in the sample also encode this CDR3. The chain is built from TRBV7-2 and TRBJ1-1; 8 nucleotides agree with TRBD1. The germline V gene encodes CDR1 SGHTA and CDR2 FQGNSA. The junction had 6 bases not matched to a gene; V was cut back by 4 bases and J by 2 bases. The CDR3 has 15 amino acids. Here the CDR3 DNA reads TGTGCCAGCAGCTCCGGGACAGGTGGAAACACTGAAGCTTTCTTT. Translated, it gives CASSSGTGGNTEAFF.

The gene calls are TRBV9 and TRBJ1-4; perhaps TRBD1 as D (5 bases). Germline V gene data show CDR1 as SGDLS and CDR2 as YYNGEE. The V gene lost 8 bases and the J gene lost 13 bases, with 12 bases spanning the gap. This CDR3 contains 10 residues. CDR3 sequence: CARSGSRLFF. The CDR3 DNA reads as TGTGCCAGATCAGGGTCGCGACTGTTTTTT.

The chain couples TRBV5-4 to TRBJ2-3; D perhaps matches TRBD1 (6 bases). CDR1 and CDR2 (germline): SGHNT, YYREEE (reference sequence). The length of the CDR3 is 14 residues. Trimming took 4 bases from V and 4 from J, leaving 13 bases between them. The chain's CDR3 is CASSPFGQSDTQYF. DNA for the CDR3: TGTGCCAGCAGCCCCTTCGGACAGTCAGATACGCAGTATTTT.

The CDR3 is CASSQGGTSTDTQYF. The CDR3 nucleotides are TGCGCCAGCAGCCAAGGGGGGACGAGCACAGATACGCAGTATTTT. This chain joins TRBV4-3 and TRBJ2-3; either TRBD1 or TRBD2 may fit D (5 bases each). CDR3 length: 15 amino acids. V shed 1 base and J shed 0 bases, with 8 bases lying between them. The germline V gene has CDR1 LGHNA and CDR2 YSLEER.

The DNA for the CDR3 is TGTGCCAGCAGTCTCCGGGACAGGGGCCCGGGTGGCTACACCTTC. It yields the protein CASSLRDRGPGGYTF. This chain uses TRBV6-5 with TRBJ1-2; 10 bases line up with TRBD1. V dropped 5 bases and J dropped 7; count of bases not matched to a gene: 10. The CDR3 loop spans 15 amino acids. CDR1 MNHEY and CDR2 SVGAGI come from the germline V gene.

The V gene is TRBV5-1, the J gene TRBJ2-1; D remains unclear. In germline, CDR1 is SGHRS, CDR2 YFSETQ. This CDR3 comprises 13 residues. The V and J ends lost 0 bases and 8 bases respectively, with 9 bases between them. For the CDR3, the DNA is TGCGCCAGCAGCTTGGGGGTAGCCGATGAGCAGTTCTTC. Encoded protein: CASSLGVADEQFF.

This clone was detected once. The chain uses TRBV5-1 and TRBJ2-7; 8 bases are shared with TRBD2. After removal of 4 bases from V and 0 bases from J, the junction contained 6 bases not matched to a gene. This CDR3 has 15 amino acids. The germline V gene encodes CDR1 SGHRS and CDR2 YFSETQ. CDR3 sequence reads: CASSPPGGGSYEQYF. CDR3 DNA: TGCGCCAGCAGCCCACCCGGGGGGGGCTCCTACGAGCAGTACTTC. Filled out from reference TRBV5-1 and TRBJ2-7, the complete variable domain reads KAGVTQTPRYLIKTRGQQVTLSCSPISGHRSVSWYQQTPGQGLQFLFEYFSETQRNKGNFPGRFSGRQFSNSRSEMNVSTLELGDSALYLCASSPPGGGSYEQYFGPGTRLTVT.

The chain uses TRBV5-1 and TRBJ1-3; no clear D. The CDR3 runs 14 residues. Trimming took off 4 bases at V and 0 bases at J, with 8 bases between the two ends. Looked up from germline, CDR1 is SGHRS and CDR2 is YFSETQ. CDR3 DNA: TGCGCCAGCAGCGTGACCAACTCTGGAAACACCATATATTTT. This gives the protein CASSVTNSGNTIYF. The full variable domain, in which reference TRBV5-1 and TRBJ1-3 provide the parts outside the CDR3, is KAGVTQTPRYLIKTRGQQVTLSCSPISGHRSVSWYQQTPGQGLQFLFEYFSETQRNKGNFPGRFSGRQFSNSRSEMNVSTLELGDSALYLCASSVTNSGNTIYFGEGSWLTVV.

This clone was detected a few times. This chain links TRBV4-1 with TRBJ2-1, with D possibly matching TRBD1 (6 bases). V gave up 4 bases and J gave up 5 bases, with 15 bases separating them. Germline-derived CDR1 and CDR2 are MGHRA and YSYEKL. This CDR3 has 15 residues. The CDR3 reads CASSPPTGWDNEQFF. CDR3 DNA: TGCGCCAGCAGCCCACCCACAGGGTGGGACAATGAGCAGTTCTTC.

The chain has TRBV18 and TRBJ2-7, with D unclear. Germline CDR1 reads KGHSH; CDR2 reads LQKENI. V gave up 2 bases and J gave up 0 bases, with 5 bases separating them. The CDR3 sequence is 13 residues long. This chain's CDR3 is CASSPADSYEQYF. CDR3 DNA sequence: TGTGCCAGCTCACCAGCGGACTCCTACGAGCAGTACTTC.

The gene calls are TRBV10-3 and TRBJ2-1, with 7 bases fitting TRBD1. The CDR3 is 15 amino acids. With 4 bases clipped from V and 2 bases from J, the junction kept 5 bases outside the gene matches. Per the germline V gene, CDR1 is ENHRY and CDR2 is SYGVKD. CDR3: CAISGSTGTYNEQFF. CDR3 in DNA: TGTGCCATCAGTGGATCGACAGGGACCTACAATGAGCAGTTCTTC.

The chain joins TRBV7-9 to TRBJ2-7; D remains unclear. Germline V lookup: CDR1 SEHNR, CDR2 FQNEAQ (reference sequence). CDR3 length: 14 residues. Trimming shortened V by 4 bases and J by 0 bases, and 10 bases separated the two germline ends. DNA of the CDR3: TGTGCCAGCAGCTCACAGATTTCCTCCTACGAGCAGTACTTC. Protein sequence: CASSSQISSYEQYF.

This clone appeared a few times. The CDR3 region has the DNA TGTGCCAGCTCTCCGTCGAGCGGGAGTGGAGGCGGGGAGCTGTTTTTT. As protein: CASSPSSGSGGGELFF. J is TRBJ2-2 and V is TRBV18; 8 bases fit TRBD2. This CDR3 comprises 16 residues. Germline V gene lookup returns CDR1 KGHSH and CDR2 LQKENI. The V segment lost 6 bases and the J segment 7 bases; nucleotides outside the gene matches: 13. Full variable domain (missing parts from reference TRBV18 and TRBJ2-2): NAGVMQNPRHLVRRRGQEARLRCSPMKGHSHVYWYRQLPEEGLKFMVYLQKENIIDESGMPKERFSAEFPKEGPSILRIQQVVRGDSAAYFCASSPSSGSGGGELFFGEGSRLTVL.

The chain recombines TRBV2 with TRBJ2-3, with a possible D match to TRBD2 (5 bases). Germline lookup yields CDR1 SNHLY and CDR2 FYNNEI. This CDR3 contains 13 residues. Between the trimmed V and J ends, which lost 7 bases and 2 bases, there was a span of 10 bases. In nucleotides, the CDR3 is TGTGCCAGCAAGGCGGGCTTCACAGATACGCAGTATTTT. Translation gives CASKAGFTDTQYF.